The 9 T cell receptor beta chains given below trace back to one sample, sequenced in a study of cytomegalovirus exposure and HLA in healthy donors. Vbeta (60) and Jbeta (13) primers were used in the PCR. The protocol was immunoSEQ multiplex PCR, while the TCRdb copy is restricted to in-frame clones and leaves out a portion. The sample contains 100,000 to 150,000 clones, approximately 61% of which appear only once. The sample was PBMCs. Every receptor here comes from a woman in her 40s in good health and CMV-seronegative.

With regard to this clone: In the same sample, other DNA sequences code for this CDR3. This sequence joins TRBV5-1 and TRBJ1-1; 10 positions agree with TRBD1. The germline V gene has CDR1 SGHRS and CDR2 YFSETQ. The CDR3 extends over 14 amino acids. V dropped 3 bases and J dropped 5; count of bases not matched to a gene: 4. The CDR3 reads CASSSGQGGTEAFF. The CDR3, as DNA: TGCGCCAGCAGCTCCGGACAGGGGGGAACTGAAGCTTTCTTT.

The chain has TRBV9 and TRBJ1-6; D remains ambiguous. This CDR3 is built from 15 residues. Trimming shortened V by 0 bases and J by 6 bases, and 10 bases separated the two germline ends. The V gene's germline CDR1 is SGDLS and CDR2 YYNGEE. The CDR3 DNA follows: TGTGCCAGCAGCGTAGCGGCACAGAGTAATTCACCCCTCCACTTT. It encodes CASSVAAQSNSPLHF.

The chain recombines TRBV4-1 with TRBJ2-3; TRBD2 agrees at 9 bases. The CDR3 runs 15 residues. Germline V gene data show CDR1 as MGHRA and CDR2 as YSYEKL. With 3 bases clipped from V and 2 bases from J, the junction kept 3 bases outside the gene matches. The CDR3 coding sequence is TGCGCCAGCAGCCAGAGCGGGGGGATCACAGATACGCAGTATTTT. It codes for CASSQSGGITDTQYF.

The table lists this clone with a count of one. The chain links TRBV7-2 to TRBJ2-7; TRBD1 agrees at 10 bases. Trimming took 4 bases from V and 3 from J; bases not matched to a gene: 3. CDR3 length equals 14 residues. CDR1 SGHTA and CDR2 FQGNSA come from the germline V gene. The CDR3 coding sequence is TGTGCCAGCAGCTCGACAGGGGGCGTCTACGAGCAGTACTTC. This encodes CASSSTGGVYEQYF. The complete variable domain, with remaining parts taken from reference TRBV7-2 and TRBJ2-7, reads GAGVSQSPSNKVTEKGKDVELRCDPISGHTALYWYRQSLGQGLEFLIYFQGNSAPDKSGLPSDRFSAERTGGSVSTLTIQRTQQEDSAVYLCASSSTGGVYEQYFGPGTRLTVT.

The rearrangement joins TRBV10-2 to TRBJ1-4; D call uncertain. V lost 3 bases and J 0 bases, leaving 8 bases between the germline ends. Germline assignment: CDR1 WSHSY and CDR2 SAAADI. The CDR3 sequence is 15 residues long. CDR3 nucleotide sequence: TGCGCCAGCAGTGATCCCACGGCAACTAATGAAAAACTGTTTTTT. Encoded protein: CASSDPTATNEKLFF.

The rearrangement joins TRBV5-4 to TRBJ1-2, with 7 bases aligning to TRBD1. The CDR3 runs 15 residues. Trimming took 3 bases from V and 2 from J; bases not matched to a gene: 7. Per germline, CDR1 SGHNT and CDR2 YYREEE (reference sequence). CDR3 residues: CASSYRQGGNYGYTF. In DNA, the CDR3 is TGTGCCAGCAGCTATAGACAGGGTGGAAACTATGGCTACACCTTC.

The rearrangement uses TRBV7-8 and TRBJ1-2; D is unclear. Germline V lookup: CDR1 SGHVS, CDR2 FQNEAQ. This CDR3 is built from 13 residues. The V end was cut by 1 base, the J end by 4 bases, with 7 bases between. In nucleotides, the CDR3 is TGTGCCAGCAGCTTAGGTCAGGTCTATGGCTACACCTTC. Translation gives CASSLGQVYGYTF.

The rearrangement uses TRBV21-1 and TRBJ2-4; the table assigns TRBD2, which was not confirmed against the DNA. TRBV21-1 represents a pseudogene. This CDR3 is built from 17 residues. The DNA for the CDR3 is TGTGCCAGTCTTCACCGGGACTTCCCTTTTGCCAAAAACATTCAGTACTTC. Its protein is CASLHRDFPFAKNIQYF.

This sequence joins TRBV5-1 and TRBJ1-6; weak D call: TRBD1 (5 bases). The CDR3 length is 13 residues. V was clipped by 4 bases and J by 5 bases, with 7 bases between them. CDR1 SGHRS and CDR2 YFSETQ come from the germline V gene. The CDR3 nucleotides are TGCGCCAGCAGCGAAGGGGATAATTCACCCCTCCACTTT. This translates into CASSEGDNSPLHF.